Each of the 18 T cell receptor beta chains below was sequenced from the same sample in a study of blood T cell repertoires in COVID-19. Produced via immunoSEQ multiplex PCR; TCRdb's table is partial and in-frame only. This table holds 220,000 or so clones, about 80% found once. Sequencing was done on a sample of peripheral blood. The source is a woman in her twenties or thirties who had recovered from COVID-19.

The CDR3 reads CASSLNGKRSYNSPLHF. The CDR3 DNA is TGTGCCAGCAGCTTGAACGGAAAGAGGTCCTATAATTCACCCCTCCACTTT. This chain joins TRBV5-6 and TRBJ1-6; D unclear. This CDR3 is 17 amino acids long. The germline V gene encodes CDR1 SGHDT and CDR2 YYEEEE. The V end was cut by 1 base, the J end by 1 base, with 12 bases between.

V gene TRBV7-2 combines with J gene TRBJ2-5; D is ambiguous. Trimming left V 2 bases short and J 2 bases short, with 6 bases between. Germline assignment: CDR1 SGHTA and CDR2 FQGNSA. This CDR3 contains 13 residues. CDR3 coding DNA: TGTGCCAGCAGCTTACCCGGGCAAGAGACCCAGTACTTC. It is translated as CASSLPGQETQYF.

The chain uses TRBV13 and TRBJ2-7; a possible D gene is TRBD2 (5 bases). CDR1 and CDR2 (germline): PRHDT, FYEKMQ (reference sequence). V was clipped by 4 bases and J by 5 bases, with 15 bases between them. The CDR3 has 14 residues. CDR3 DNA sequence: TGTGCCAGCAGCTCACGAGGGTATGAAGACGAGCAGTACTTC. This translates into CASSSRGYEDEQYF.

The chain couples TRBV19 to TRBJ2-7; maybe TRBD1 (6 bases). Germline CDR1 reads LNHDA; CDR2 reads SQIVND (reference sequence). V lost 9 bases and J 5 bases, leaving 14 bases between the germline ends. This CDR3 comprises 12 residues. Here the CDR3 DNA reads TGTGCCAGCGTAGGCAGGGGAAACGAGCAGTACTTC. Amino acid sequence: CASVGRGNEQYF.

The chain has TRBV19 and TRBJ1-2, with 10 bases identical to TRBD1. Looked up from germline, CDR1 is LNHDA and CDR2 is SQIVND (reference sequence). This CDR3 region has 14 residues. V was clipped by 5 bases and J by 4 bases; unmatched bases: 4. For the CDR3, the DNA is TGTGCCAGTAGTCCCGGGACAGGGGTCTATGGCTACACCTTC. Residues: CASSPGTGVYGYTF. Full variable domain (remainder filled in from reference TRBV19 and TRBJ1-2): DGGITQSPKYLFRKEGQNVTLSCEQNLNHDAMYWYRQDPGQGLRLIYYSQIVNDFQKGDIAEGYSVSREKKESFPLTVTSAQKNPTAFYLCASSPGTGVYGYTFGSGTRLTVV.

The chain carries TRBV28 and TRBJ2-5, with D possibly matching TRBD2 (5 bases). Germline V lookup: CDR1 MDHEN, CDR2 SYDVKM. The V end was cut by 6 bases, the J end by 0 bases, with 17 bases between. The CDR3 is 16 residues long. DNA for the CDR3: TGTGCCAGCAGCCCCCCTAGCCGAGCGTACCAAGAGACCCAGTACTTC. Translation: CASSPPSRAYQETQYF.

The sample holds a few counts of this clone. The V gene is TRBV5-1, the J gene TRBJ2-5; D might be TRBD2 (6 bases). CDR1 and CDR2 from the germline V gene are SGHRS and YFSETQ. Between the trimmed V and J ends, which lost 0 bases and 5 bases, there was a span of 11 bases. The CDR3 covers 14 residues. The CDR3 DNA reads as TGCGCCAGCAGCTTGGACACGGGGAGGGAGACCCAGTACTTC. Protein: CASSLDTGRETQYF.

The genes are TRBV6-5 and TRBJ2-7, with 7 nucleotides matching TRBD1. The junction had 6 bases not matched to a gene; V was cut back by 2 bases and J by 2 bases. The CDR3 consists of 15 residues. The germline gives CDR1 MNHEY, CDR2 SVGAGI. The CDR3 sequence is CASSYAQGLTYEQYF. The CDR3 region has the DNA TGTGCCAGCAGTTACGCACAGGGGCTTACCTACGAGCAGTACTTC.

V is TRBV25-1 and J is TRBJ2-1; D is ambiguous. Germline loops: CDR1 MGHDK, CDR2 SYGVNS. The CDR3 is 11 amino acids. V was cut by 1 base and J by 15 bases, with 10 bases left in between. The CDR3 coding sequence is TGTGCCAGCAGTGAATCTGTAGCCCCGTTCTTC. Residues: CASSESVAPFF.

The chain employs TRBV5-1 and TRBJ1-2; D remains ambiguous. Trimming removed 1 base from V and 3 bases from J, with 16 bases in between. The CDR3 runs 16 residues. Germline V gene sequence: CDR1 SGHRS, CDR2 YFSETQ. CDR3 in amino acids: CASSLKQTYFDYGYTF. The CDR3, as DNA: TGCGCCAGCAGCTTGAAACAGACCTATTTTGACTATGGCTACACCTTC.

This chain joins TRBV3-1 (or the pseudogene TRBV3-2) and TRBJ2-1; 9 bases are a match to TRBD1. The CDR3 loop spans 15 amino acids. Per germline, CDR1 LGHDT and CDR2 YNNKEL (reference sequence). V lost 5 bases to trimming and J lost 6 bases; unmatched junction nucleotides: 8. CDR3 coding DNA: TGTGCCAGCAGCTACCGCGGGACAGGGCGCAATGAGCAGTTCTTC. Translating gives CASSYRGTGRNEQFF.

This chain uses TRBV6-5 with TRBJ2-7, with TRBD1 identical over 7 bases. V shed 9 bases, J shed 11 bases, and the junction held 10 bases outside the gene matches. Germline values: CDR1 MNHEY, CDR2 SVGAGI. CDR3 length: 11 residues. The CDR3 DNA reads TGTGCCAGTAGACAGGGTGAGAAGGAGTACTTC. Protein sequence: CASRQGEKEYF.

CDR3 amino acids: CAAGDNDQPQHF. The CDR3 DNA is TGTGCCGCGGGGGACAACGATCAGCCCCAGCATTTT. The chain has TRBV3-1 (or the pseudogene TRBV3-2) and TRBJ1-5; possible D gene TRBD1, 6 bases. Germline CDR1 reads LGHDT; CDR2 reads YNNKEL (reference sequence). The V and J ends lost 11 bases and 5 bases respectively, with 13 bases between them. The CDR3 loop spans 12 amino acids.

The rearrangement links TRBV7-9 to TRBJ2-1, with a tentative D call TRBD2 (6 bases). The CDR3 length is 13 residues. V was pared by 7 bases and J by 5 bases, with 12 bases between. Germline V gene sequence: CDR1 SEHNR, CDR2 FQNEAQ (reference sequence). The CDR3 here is CASTFGGNNEQFF. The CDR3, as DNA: TGTGCCAGCACCTTCGGCGGGAACAATGAGCAGTTCTTC. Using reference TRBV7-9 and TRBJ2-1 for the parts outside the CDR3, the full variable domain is DTGVSQNPRHKITKRGQNVTFRCDPISEHNRLYWYRQTLGQGPEFLTYFQNEAQLEKSRLLSDRFSAERPKGSFSTLEIQRTEQGDSAMYLCASTFGGNNEQFFGPGTRLTVL.

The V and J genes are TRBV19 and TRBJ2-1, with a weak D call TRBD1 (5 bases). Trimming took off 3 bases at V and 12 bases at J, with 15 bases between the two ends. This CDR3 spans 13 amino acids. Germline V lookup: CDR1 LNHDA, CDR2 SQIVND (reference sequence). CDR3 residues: CASSIMGPHGQFF. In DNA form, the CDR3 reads TGTGCCAGTAGTATTATGGGGCCCCATGGGCAGTTCTTC.

The CDR3: CASSLGRETYEQYF. The CDR3 DNA follows: TGTGCCAGCAGCTTGGGCAGGGAAACCTACGAGCAGTACTTC. The chain couples TRBV5-4 to TRBJ2-7; D might be TRBD1 (5 bases). The CDR3 runs 14 residues. V was trimmed by 0 bases and J by 2 bases, leaving 9 bases between them. Germline CDR1 reads SGHNT; CDR2 reads YYREEE (reference sequence).

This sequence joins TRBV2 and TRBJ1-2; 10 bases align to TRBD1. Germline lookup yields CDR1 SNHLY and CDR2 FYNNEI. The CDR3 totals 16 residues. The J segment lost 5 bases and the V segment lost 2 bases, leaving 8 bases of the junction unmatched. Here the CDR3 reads CASSESRQGAGYGYTF. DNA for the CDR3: TGTGCCAGCAGTGAATCAAGACAGGGGGCAGGTTATGGCTACACCTTC. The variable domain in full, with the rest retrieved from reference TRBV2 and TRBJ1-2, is EPEVTQTPSHQVTQMGQEVILRCVPISNHLYFYWYRQILGQKVEFLVSFYNNEISEKSEIFDDQFSVERPDGSNFTLKIRSTKLEDSAMYFCASSESRQGAGYGYTFGSGTRLTVV.

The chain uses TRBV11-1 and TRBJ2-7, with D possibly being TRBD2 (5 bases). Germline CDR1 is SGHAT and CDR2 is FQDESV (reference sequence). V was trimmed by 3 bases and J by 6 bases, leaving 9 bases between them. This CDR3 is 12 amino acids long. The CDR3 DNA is TGTGCCAGCAGCTTCCTAGCCGGCGAGCAGTACTTC. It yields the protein CASSFLAGEQYF. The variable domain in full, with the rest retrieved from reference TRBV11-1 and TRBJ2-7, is EAEVAQSPRYKITEKSQAVAFWCDPISGHATLYWYRQILGQGPELLVQFQDESVVDDSQLPKDRFSAERLKGVDSTLKIQPAELGDSAMYLCASSFLAGEQYFGPGTRLTVT.